The T cell receptor beta chain under discussion was sequenced for a study of T cell responses to AZD1222 COVID-19 vaccine. Study-wide context: Second doses that came at about 4 or about 12 weeks were put together. Findings and limits, study-wide: Nearly half of spike-specific TCRs reportedly go after variant regions that carry no mutations. Just a handful of AZD1222 recipients tested seropositive at baseline.

The repertoire was sequenced with immunoSEQ multiplex PCR; TCRdb's copy has only in-frame clones and lacks some. Here the sample spans roughly 100,000 clones, 85% to 90% being singletons. Regarding this clone: Its antigen is unknown.

V trimming: 6 bases; J trimming: 5 bases; junction bases outside the gene matches: 5. This CDR3 is built from 15 residues. Germline V lookup: CDR1 MRHNA, CDR2 SNTAGT. This TCR was sampled from an adult in good health. The rearrangement joins TRBV6-4 to TRBJ2-5; 14 nucleotides align to TRBD2. The material was peripheral blood, obtained on day 0 of AZD1222 vaccination. As DNA, the CDR3 is TGTGCCAGCAGCCTGACTAGCGGGAGGGAGGAGACCCAGTACTTC. It is translated as CASSLTSGREETQYF.